This TCR beta chain was sequenced during a study of CD8+CD57+ T cells in acquired aplastic anemia. Germline-derived CDR1 and CDR2 are LNHDA and SQIVND (reference sequence). Unmatched junction bases numbered 14, after V lost 7 bases and J lost 4 bases. The CDR3 has 16 residues. Both TCR beta VDJ combination and CDR3 sequence profiling were carried out. Genomic DNA was the template for this profiling. TCRdb redid the calling of the reads with MiXCR, one entry per CDR3 protein. The data hold about 180,000 distinct CDR3 sequences, with around 50% observed a single time. The sequenced patients had an expansion of CD8+CD57+ cells seen by flow cytometry.

J is TRBJ2-5 and V is TRBV19, with TRBD2 matching over 8 bases. The specimen sequenced was sorted CD4+, CD8+, or CD8+CD57+ T cells (not recorded which) from PBMCs. The sequence derives from a human donor with aplastic anemia. This CDR3 is CASNSPGLGELETQYF. CDR3 nucleotide sequence: TGTGCCAGTAATTCACCGGGACTAGGGGAGTTAGAGACCCAGTACTTC.